This TCR beta chain was sequenced for a study of T cell changes during pregnancy in multiple sclerosis. Produced via immunoSEQ multiplex PCR; TCRdb's table is partial and in-frame only. Here the sample spans roughly 110,000 clones, about 90% being singletons. This CDR3 is built from 16 residues. V lost 7 bases, J lost 4 bases, and 11 bases stayed unmatched. CDR1 and CDR2 (germline): MDHEN, SYDVKM. The sample was peripheral blood, taken after pregnancy. The clonotype originates from a female donor with multiple sclerosis, enrolled in a pregnancy study. The rearrangement joins TRBV28 to TRBJ1-3; the match to TRBD1 covers 9 bases. CDR3 sequence reads: CASTSYRGPKGNTIYF. The CDR3 nucleotides are TGTGCCAGCACCTCCTACAGGGGGCCTAAAGGAAACACCATATATTTT.